These 13 T cell receptor beta chains were all obtained from the same sample, sequenced in a study of T cell changes during pregnancy in multiple sclerosis. Profiling relied on immunoSEQ multiplex PCR, and the TCRdb table lists in-frame clones only, not all of them. The sample has 55,000 to 70,000 clones; roughly 95% are singletons. Sequenced here: CD4+ T cells from peripheral blood mononuclear cells, sampled before pregnancy. The source of these receptors is a female donor with multiple sclerosis, enrolled in a pregnancy study.

This chain joins TRBV28 and TRBJ2-7; 8 positions match TRBD1. V trimming: 6 bases; J trimming: 3 bases; junction bases outside the gene matches: 16. Germline-derived CDR1 and CDR2 are MDHEN and SYDVKM. The CDR3 has 17 amino acids. CDR3 bases: TGTGCCAGCAGCTCTTTAACCCTCGGGGACAGGCGCTACGAGCAGTACTTC. Translating it yields CASSSLTLGDRRYEQYF.

The chain employs TRBV11-2 and TRBJ2-5; tentatively, D is TRBD2 (6 bases). In germline, CDR1 is SGHAT, CDR2 FQNNGV. The ends were cut back, 1 base at V and 7 bases at J, with 16 bases in the middle. This CDR3 is built from 15 residues. CDR3 region: CASSLALASAGTQYF. CDR3 bases: TGTGCCAGCAGCTTAGCCCTGGCTAGCGCTGGGACCCAGTACTTC.

The gene calls are TRBV14 and TRBJ1-2; no definite D call. The CDR3 covers 13 residues. CDR1 and CDR2 (germline): SGHDN, FVKESK. V was shortened by 0 bases and J by 10 bases, with 12 bases between the two germline ends. CDR3 in DNA: TGTGCCAGCAGCCAAGAGGGCAGCCCAAACTACACCTTC. Its translation: CASSQEGSPNYTF.

This clone was counted once. This chain uses TRBV27 with TRBJ2-7; D is ambiguous. CDR3 size: 15 residues. Between the trimmed V and J ends, which lost 1 base and 8 bases, there was a span of 18 bases. CDR1 is MNHEY, CDR2 SMNVEV, per germline (reference sequence). CDR3 DNA sequence: TGTGCCAGCAGTTTATGGTCAGACACTCCTACGAAGCAGTACTTC. Translated, it gives CASSLWSDTPTKQYF.

The chain has TRBV25-1 and TRBJ2-4; D perhaps matches TRBD2 (5 bases). The V end was cut by 7 bases, the J end by 2 bases, with 9 bases between. The CDR3 covers 13 residues. Germline loops: CDR1 MGHDK, CDR2 SYGVNS. CDR3 sequence (DNA): TGTGCCAGCATGGGAGTCTCCAAAAACATTCAGTACTTC. Its protein product is CASMGVSKNIQYF.

The genes are TRBV12-5 and TRBJ2-7, with 10 nucleotides matching TRBD1. The junction had 3 bases not matched to a gene; V was cut back by 8 bases and J by 2 bases. This CDR3 has 13 amino acids. The germline gives CDR1 LGHNT, CDR2 FRNRAP. CDR3 sequence: CASIGQGAYEQYF. CDR3 bases: TGTGCTAGTATCGGACAGGGGGCCTACGAGCAGTACTTC. Filled out from reference TRBV12-5 and TRBJ2-7, the complete variable domain reads DARVTQTPRHKVTEMGQEVTMRCQPILGHNTVFWYRQTMMQGLELLAYFRNRAPLDDSGMPKDRFSAEMPDATLATLKIQPSEPRDSAVYFCASIGQGAYEQYFGPGTRLTVT.

The chain links TRBV19 to TRBJ2-7, with 7 bases fitting TRBD2. Germline V gene lookup returns CDR1 LNHDA and CDR2 SQIVND (reference sequence). V trimming: 6 bases; J trimming: 6 bases; junction bases outside the gene matches: 23. The CDR3 has 18 residues. The CDR3 bases are TGTGCCAGTAGCGAAACCGGGACTACCAATATCAAGGCCTCCGAGCAGTACTTC. It is translated as CASSETGTTNIKASEQYF.

The V call is TRBV19, the J call TRBJ1-4, with D unresolved. Germline V gene data show CDR1 as LNHDA and CDR2 as SQIVND (reference sequence). The CDR3 has 16 residues. The V gene lost 2 bases and the J gene lost 0 bases, with 10 bases spanning the gap. CDR3 in amino acids: CASSISQIATNEKLFF. The CDR3 DNA reads as TGTGCCAGTAGTATATCACAGATTGCAACTAATGAAAAACTGTTTTTT.

This rearrangement joins TRBV30 to TRBJ2-7; 8 bases match TRBD1. Germline V gene lookup returns CDR1 GTSNPN and CDR2 SVGIG (reference sequence). V gave up 3 bases and J gave up 1 base; unmatched junction bases: 5. There are 14 residues in the CDR3. CDR3 in DNA: TGTGCCTGGAGAACAGGGGGAAGTTCCTACGAGCAGTACTTC. It yields the protein CAWRTGGSSYEQYF.

The chain recombines TRBV30 with TRBJ1-1, with D uncertain. Trimming pared 0 bases from V and 1 base from J, leaving 12 bases between. The CDR3 has 15 amino acids. The germline CDR1 and CDR2 sequences are GTSNPN and SVGIG (reference sequence). The CDR3 DNA sequence: TGTGCCTGGAGTGTAGGCGGGGTTGGGAACACTGAAGCTTTCTTT. Its protein is CAWSVGGVGNTEAFF.

This clone was counted a few times. This chain connects TRBV4-3 to TRBJ2-3; possibly TRBD2 for D (5 bases). V dropped 2 bases and J dropped 6 bases, with 15 bases sitting between them. The CDR3 totals 15 residues. Germline lookup yields CDR1 LGHNA and CDR2 YSLEER. Written as DNA, the CDR3 is TGCGCCAGCAGCCAACACTCTTCTAGCTCCGATACGCAGTATTTT. It codes for CASSQHSSSSDTQYF.

The gene calls are TRBV9 and TRBJ2-3; D gene ambiguous. This CDR3 is built from 12 residues. Per the germline V gene, CDR1 is SGDLS and CDR2 is YYNGEE. Between the trimmed V and J ends, which lost 0 bases and 6 bases, there was a span of 5 bases. In DNA form, the CDR3 reads TGTGCCAGCAGCGTAGGACTCGATACGCAGTATTTT. Its protein is CASSVGLDTQYF.

J is TRBJ1-2 and V is TRBV4-1; 8 positions match TRBD1. With V trimmed by 0 bases and J by 0 bases, 18 bases remained unmatched. The CDR3 consists of 21 residues. Germline V lookup: CDR1 MGHRA, CDR2 YSYEKL. DNA for the CDR3: TGCGCCAGCAGCCAAGAGGAAACACCCGGGCAGGGGGCAAAATCTAACTATGGCTACACCTTC. Amino acids: CASSQEETPGQGAKSNYGYTF.